Each of the 20 T cell receptor beta chains below was sequenced from the same sample in a study of cytomegalovirus exposure and HLA in healthy donors. In the PCR, 60 Vbeta and 13 Jbeta primers were used. Data came from immunoSEQ multiplex PCR; TCRdb stores just in-frame clones and leaves some out. The table records more than 95,000 clones, less than 80% of them present only once. The sample consisted of PBMCs. These TCRs come from a woman between 45 and 65 years old in good health and CMV-seronegative.

A few counts support this clone. The chain links TRBV28 to TRBJ1-1, with D possibly being TRBD1 (5 bases). Germline lookup yields CDR1 MDHEN and CDR2 SYDVKM. Trimming stripped 7 bases from V and 11 bases from J, with 17 bases between. The CDR3 is made up of 12 amino acids. Here the CDR3 reads CASNIAGVGAFF. The CDR3 region has the DNA TGTGCCAGCAATATCGCGGGGGTTGGGGCTTTCTTT. The variable domain in full, with the rest retrieved from reference TRBV28 and TRBJ1-1, is DVKVTQSSRYLVKRTGEKVFLECVQDMDHENMFWYRQDPGLGLRLIYFSYDVKMKEKGDIPEGYSVSREKKERFSLILESASTNQTSMYLCASNIAGVGAFFGQGTRLTVV.

V is TRBV4-2 and J is TRBJ2-1; possibly TRBD2 for D (5 bases). CDR1 is LGHNA, CDR2 YNFKEQ, per germline. The CDR3 sequence is 15 residues long. V was pared by 5 bases and J by 2 bases, with 13 bases between. CDR3 region: CASSATLEAYNEQFF. CDR3 coding DNA: TGTGCCAGCAGCGCGACACTAGAAGCCTACAATGAGCAGTTCTTC.

The chain has TRBV30 and TRBJ1-5; tentative D call: TRBD1 (6 bases). The CDR3 sequence is 14 residues long. Trimming took off 2 bases at V and 1 base at J, with 9 bases between the two ends. Germline lookup yields CDR1 GTSNPN and CDR2 SVGIG (reference sequence). DNA for the CDR3: TGTGCCTGGAGTATCACAGGGAGCAATCAGCCCCAGCATTTT. Encoded protein: CAWSITGSNQPQHF. Filled out from reference TRBV30 and TRBJ1-5, the complete variable domain reads SQTIHQWPATLVQPVGSPLSLECTVEGTSNPNLYWYRQAAGRGLQLLFYSVGIGQISSEVPQNLSASRPQDRQFILSSKKLLLSDSGFYLCAWSITGSNQPQHFGDGTRLSIL.

The genes are TRBV4-1 and TRBJ2-7, with D perhaps TRBD2 (5 bases). Germline V lookup: CDR1 MGHRA, CDR2 YSYEKL. CDR3 length: 13 residues. The ends were cut back, 1 base at V and 3 bases at J, with 7 bases in the middle. The CDR3 DNA is TGCGCCAGCAGCCAAGGGGAGTACTACGAGCAGTACTTC. Translated: CASSQGEYYEQYF.

The chain links TRBV4-3 to TRBJ2-1; D uncertain. The germline CDR1 and CDR2 sequences are LGHNA and YSLEER. The CDR3 contains 14 residues. Trimming cost V 0 bases and J 8 bases, with 11 bases left between them. The CDR3 sequence: CASSQDTGRDEQFF. The CDR3 nucleotides are TGCGCCAGCAGCCAAGATACCGGTCGGGATGAGCAGTTCTTC.

This clone turned up a few times. The chain is built from TRBV7-9 and TRBJ1-1; 8 positions agree with TRBD1. Germline trimming cut 1 base from V and 4 bases from J; bases unmatched to any gene: 2. The germline V gene has CDR1 SEHNR and CDR2 FQNEAQ (reference sequence). The CDR3 is 14 amino acids. The CDR3: CASSLVQGATEAFF. In nucleotides, the CDR3 is TGTGCCAGCAGCTTAGTCCAGGGGGCCACTGAAGCTTTCTTT. The full variable domain, completed using reference TRBV7-9 and TRBJ1-1, is DTGVSQNPRHKITKRGQNVTFRCDPISEHNRLYWYRQTLGQGPEFLTYFQNEAQLEKSRLLSDRFSAERPKGSFSTLEIQRTEQGDSAMYLCASSLVQGATEAFFGQGTRLTVV.

This chain links TRBV6-1 with TRBJ1-5; D perhaps matches TRBD1 (6 bases). The germline V gene encodes CDR1 MNHNS and CDR2 SASEGT. CDR3 length: 14 residues. Deletions cut 6 bases from V and 3 bases from J, with 12 bases between. This chain's CDR3 is CASSRRGINQPQHF. The CDR3 bases are TGTGCCAGCAGCCGAAGGGGGATCAATCAGCCCCAGCATTTT.

This clone has only one observation. The chain's CDR3 is CASSFSPPGQGIFKEYF. The DNA for the CDR3 is TGTGCCAGCAGTTTTAGCCCACCGGGACAGGGCATTTTTAAGGAGTACTTC. This rearrangement joins TRBV28 to TRBJ2-7, with 9 positions matching TRBD1. The J segment lost 11 bases and the V segment lost 3 bases, leaving 20 bases of the junction unmatched. CDR3 length: 17 residues. Germline CDR1 is MDHEN and CDR2 is SYDVKM.

The gene calls are TRBV5-1 and TRBJ2-5; a possible D gene is TRBD1 (6 bases). V lost 4 bases and J lost 3, with 16 bases in between. The germline CDR1 and CDR2 sequences are SGHRS and YFSETQ. CDR3 length equals 15 residues. Written as DNA, the CDR3 is TGCGCCAGCAGCCCTGTGACCGCAGGGGAAGAGACCCAGTACTTC. Residues: CASSPVTAGEETQYF.

The chain employs TRBV9 and TRBJ2-5; 9 nucleotides agree with TRBD2. The assigned J gene may be wrong: the sequence end matches TRBJ2-7 better. CDR1 is SGDLS, CDR2 YYNGEE, per germline. This CDR3 is 13 amino acids long. The CDR3 bases are TGTGCCAGCAGCCTAGCGGGAAGGAACGAGCAGTACTTC. It is translated as CASSLAGRNEQYF.

This clone appeared once. The chain uses TRBV9 and TRBJ2-5; TRBD1 aligns across 7 bases. Germline loops: CDR1 SGDLS, CDR2 YYNGEE. V shed 4 bases, J shed 5 bases, and the junction held 14 bases outside the gene matches. The CDR3 has 16 residues. CDR3 sequence (DNA): TGTGCCAGCAGCCCTATTGGGGACAGACGGGTTGAGACCCAGTACTTC. This gives the protein CASSPIGDRRVETQYF.

The V and J genes are TRBV19 and TRBJ1-1, with 12 positions matching TRBD1. After removal of 8 bases from V and 11 bases from J, the junction contained 9 bases not matched to a gene. Germline V lookup: CDR1 LNHDA, CDR2 SQIVND (reference sequence). The CDR3 covers 13 residues. CDR3 protein: CASVGTGGPVAFF. In nucleotides, the CDR3 is TGTGCCAGTGTCGGGACAGGGGGCCCAGTGGCTTTCTTT.

V gene TRBV7-2 combines with J gene TRBJ1-1, with unresolved D. This CDR3 region has 11 residues. Between the trimmed V and J ends, which lost 5 bases and 2 bases, there was a span of 3 bases. In germline, CDR1 is SGHTA, CDR2 FQGNSA. The CDR3 loop reads CASSINTEAFF. CDR3 nucleotides: TGTGCCAGCAGCATAAACACTGAAGCTTTCTTT.

The chain links TRBV7-8 to TRBJ2-7, with TRBD1 identical over 10 bases. The trim removed 7 bases at V and 6 bases at J, leaving 9 bases unmatched. In germline, CDR1 is SGHVS, CDR2 FQNEAQ. The CDR3 loop spans 14 amino acids. CDR3: CASTGTGEGGEQYF. The CDR3 bases are TGTGCCAGCACTGGGACAGGGGAAGGTGGCGAGCAGTACTTC.

This chain joins TRBV7-2 and TRBJ1-2; D call uncertain. Trimming took off 5 bases at V and 6 bases at J, with 13 bases between the two ends. This CDR3 is 13 amino acids long. CDR1 and CDR2 (germline): SGHTA, FQGNSA. The CDR3 nucleotides read TGTGCCAGCAGCGCGCGTTACGGGGATGGCTACACCTTC. It encodes CASSARYGDGYTF.

This clone was observed a few times. The rearrangement links TRBV7-8 to TRBJ2-7; 12 nucleotides align to TRBD2. CDR1 and CDR2 from the germline V gene are SGHVS and FQNEAQ. V trimming: 7 bases; J trimming: 3 bases; junction bases outside the gene matches: 4. The CDR3 consists of 14 residues. CDR3 loop: CASTRTSGNYEQYF. The CDR3 bases are TGTGCCAGCACCCGGACTAGCGGGAACTACGAGCAGTACTTC. Full variable domain (outside the CDR3, taken from reference TRBV7-8 and TRBJ2-7): GAGVSQSPRYKVAKRGQDVALRCDPISGHVSLFWYQQALGQGPEFLTYFQNEAQLDKSGLPSDRFFAERPEGSVSTLKIQRTQQEDSAVYLCASTRTSGNYEQYFGPGTRLTVT.

This rearrangement joins TRBV21-1 to TRBJ2-7; the table's D call, TRBD2, was not checked against the DNA. TRBV21-1 is marked as a pseudogene. The CDR3 extends over 16 amino acids. CDR3 amino acids: CASSKSGTEGSYEQYF. CDR3 in DNA: TGTGCCAGCAGCAAGTCCGGGACGGAGGGCTCCTACGAGCAGTACTTC.

This clone came up once. The chain employs TRBV9 and TRBJ1-6; TRBD1 matches 8 bases. The CDR3 contains 15 residues. From germline, CDR1 is SGDLS and CDR2 YYNGEE. The ends lost 5 bases at V and 5 bases at J; junction bases unmatched: 6. CDR3 residues: CASRGPGQDNSPLHF. In nucleotides, the CDR3 is TGTGCCAGCAGGGGACCGGGACAGGATAATTCACCCCTCCACTTT. The variable domain in full, with the rest retrieved from reference TRBV9 and TRBJ1-6, is DSGVTQTPKHLITATGQRVTLRCSPRSGDLSVYWYQQSLDQGLQFLIQYYNGEERAKGNILERFSAQQFPDLHSELNLSSLELGDSALYFCASRGPGQDNSPLHFGNGTRLTVT.

The chain is built from TRBV30 and TRBJ2-5, with D tentatively TRBD1 (5 bases). The CDR3 spans 18 residues. The V and J ends lost 3 bases and 8 bases respectively, with 31 bases between them. Germline lookup yields CDR1 GTSNPN and CDR2 SVGIG (reference sequence). The CDR3 DNA sequence: TGTGCCTGGAGACAACCGTGGGGCCGAAGCAATCAAGATCGAACCCAGTACTTC. It is translated as CAWRQPWGRSNQDRTQYF.

The J gene is TRBJ2-1, the V gene TRBV5-4; the D gene is possibly TRBD2 (5 bases). CDR1 is SGHNT and CDR2 is YYREEE in the germline V gene (reference sequence). The CDR3 is 15 amino acids. V lost 6 bases and J 0 bases, leaving 13 bases between the germline ends. CDR3 sequence: CASNLDAGSYNEQFF. The CDR3 DNA reads as TGTGCCAGCAACCTGGACGCGGGCTCCTACAATGAGCAGTTCTTC.